This section outlines one T cell receptor (beta chain) sequence together with its context. Its matching antigen is unknown. CDR3 length: 14 amino acids. With 0 bases removed from V and 1 base from J, the gap between germline ends came to 8 bases. Germline CDR1 is DFQATT and CDR2 is SNEGSKA (reference sequence). This entry belongs to a study of response to subunit inactivated influenza vaccine. Each CDR3 protein gets one entry after TCRdb re-called the RT-PCR reads with MiXCR. This table has over 400,000 distinct CDR3 sequences, approximately 11% appearing once. The study, taken as a whole, reports: The authors put forward the suggestion that each seasonal influenza vaccination may bring in only a limited number of new T cells.

This sequence was found in a man aged 50 or older who received an inactivated influenza vaccine. The source material was PBMCs from blood, sampled more than 35 days after vaccination. The chain employs TRBV20-1 and TRBJ2-3; the D is unclear. The CDR3 here is CSARDPRGTDTQYF. CDR3 nucleotides: TGCAGTGCTAGAGATCCCCGGGGCACAGATACGCAGTATTTT.